This T cell receptor beta chain comes out of a study of blood T cell repertoires in COVID-19 (dated by TCRdb to between 2020 and 2021). Study-level background: Samples from collaborators originated in the United States, Italy and Spain and spanned both the acute and convalescent phases of COVID-19. Nearly every sample came with metadata listing a de-identified subject ID, COVID-19 status, age in years and sex. Deeply sampled blood TCRbeta repertoires from subjects exposed to, actively infected with, or recovered from COVID-19 were included in the dataset. A freely available public database, intended as a resource for researchers studying the immune response to SARS-CoV-2, is where the repertoires were released. The prospective study material was composed of cDNA or gDNA derived from T cells, B-cell-depleted T cells, or PBMCs. Samples were obtained from the ongoing ImmuneRACE study (first 160 participants) and from 1,254 subjects provided by 6 global collaborators. Where available, HLA class I and class II types were taken from metadata supplied by the sample provider and were not determined by assay-based typing. Broader findings and caveats from the paper: The amount of clinical and demographic metadata varied by source and participant and was provided uncurated.

Each collaborating institution followed its own protocols to collect whole blood in K2EDTA tubes. For TCRbeta analysis, collaborator samples were shipped as frozen whole blood, as isolated PBMCs, or as DNA extracted from either sample type. This clone came up a few times. Its target antigen remains unknown. No clone much larger than this one lies a single base away; base qualities are absent. The immunoSEQ Assay, a bias-controlled multiplex PCR, was used to amplify TCRbeta CDR3 regions from genomic DNA. Regarding the original processing steps: The number of nucleated cells in each sample was estimated from the amplification of reference gene primers within the assay. To quantify the absolute abundance of each unique TCRbeta CDR3 rearrangement, sequence reads were collapsed and filtered. For each sample, productive Simpson clonality was calculated by taking the square root of Simpson's diversity index across productive rearrangements. What TCRdb holds here is the immuneACCESS table cut down to in-frame rearrangements. Part of the clones is not present; checked against another copy, under half of the missing clones reflect an unresolved V gene, and the others are unexplained. D and trimming were read from the DNA, whereas the V and J calls and clone size are those reported in that table. For this sample the table gives about 120,000 clones, of which approximately 87% were detected only once. The top ten clones comprise approximately 2% of the sample.

Sequences were obtained from peripheral blood. The source of this sequence is a woman in her 50s with acute or convalescent COVID-19.

The nucleotides read TGTGCCAGCAGCCAAGATAGTCGGGGGGCCACTGAAGCTTTCTTT. Translated, this gives CASSQDSRGATEAFF. Rearrangement joined TRBV4-2 to TRBJ1-1; TRBD1 is possibly the D segment (6 matching bases). CDR1 and CDR2 are read off the germline V gene as LGHNA and YNFKEQ. From the cysteine through the phenylalanine, the CDR3 covers 15 amino acids. Only the CDR3 region is kept as DNA, spanning 45 bases read in frame from base 1. At the junction V is shortened by 0 bases and J by 4 bases, with 12 bases in between.